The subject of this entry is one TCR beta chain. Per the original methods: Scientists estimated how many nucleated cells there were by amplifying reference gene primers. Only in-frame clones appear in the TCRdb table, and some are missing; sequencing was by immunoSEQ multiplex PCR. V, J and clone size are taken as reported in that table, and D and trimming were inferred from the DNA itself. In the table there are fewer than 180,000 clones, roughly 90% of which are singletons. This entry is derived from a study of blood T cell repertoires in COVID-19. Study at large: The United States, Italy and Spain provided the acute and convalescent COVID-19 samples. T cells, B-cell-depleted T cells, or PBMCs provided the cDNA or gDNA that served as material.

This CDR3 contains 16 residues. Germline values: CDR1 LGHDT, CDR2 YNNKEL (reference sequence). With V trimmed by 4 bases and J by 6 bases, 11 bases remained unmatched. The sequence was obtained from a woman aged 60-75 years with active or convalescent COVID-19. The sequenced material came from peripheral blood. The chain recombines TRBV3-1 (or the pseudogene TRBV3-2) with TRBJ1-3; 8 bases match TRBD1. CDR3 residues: CASSRRAGQVLNTIYF. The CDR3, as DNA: TGTGCCAGCAGCCGTAGGGCGGGACAGGTGTTAAACACCATATATTTT.